This is a list of T cell receptor beta chains from one sample in a study of T cells after yellow fever vaccination. TCRdb passed the 5' RACE reads through MiXCR, listing each CDR3 protein once. The sample yields more than 120,000 distinct CDR3 sequences, approximately 7.7% seen once. The sequencing used CD4+ T cells sorted from PBMCs, collected 5 days after the yellow fever booster vaccination. Receptors were obtained from a man younger than 45 who received the YFV17D yellow fever vaccine. CDR3s include the opening cysteine and the closing phenylalanine or tryptophan. A D gene is named only where the DNA matches it firmly. Size values are once, few and many counts, or a class for expanded clones, and some rows have none.

-,TRBJ2-5,TRBV5-4,-,TGTGCCAGCAGCTTGTCAGCCGGGACCCAGTACTTC,CASSLSAGTQYF
TRBD2,TRBJ2-7,TRBV20-1,many,TGCAGTGCCTTAAGTAGCGGGAGGGCCTGGTTCGAGCAGTACTTC,CSALSSGRAWFEQYF
TRBD2,TRBJ2-2,TRBV20-1,many,TGCAGTGCCGCCGGGGGGGGCAGCGCCGGGGAGCTGTTTTTT,CSAAGGGSAGELFF
-,TRBJ1-3,TRBV4-3,many,TGCGCCAGCAGCCAAGGAGGAGGGTTTGGAAACACCATATATTTT,CASSQGGGFGNTIYF
-,TRBJ1-1,TRBV19,few,TGTGCCAGTAGTAGCCGGGACATCATTCGCACTGAAGCTTTCTTT,CASSSRDIIRTEAFF
-,TRBJ1-1,TRBV12-3/TRBV12-4,many,TGTGCCAGCACCCTTCAGGCGGGGGGCGGGAACACTGAAGCTTTCTTT,CASTLQAGGGNTEAFF
-,TRBJ1-6,TRBV10-3,many,TGTGCCATCAGTGAGTCGATTCCCGGCGGGGGATCTCGATCACCCCTCCACTTT,CAISESIPGGGSRSPLHF
-,TRBJ1-4,TRBV3-1,-,TGTGCCATCTGGCCAGCTGGGTGGAACCAATTAGGGACTAATGAAAAACTGTTTTTT,CAIWPAGWNQLGTNEKLFF
-,TRBJ2-7,TRBV12-3/TRBV12-4,-,TGTGCCAGCAATAAACCCGGCGGGTTCTACGAGCAGTACTTC,CASNKPGGFYEQYF
-,TRBJ2-3,TRBV5-4,few,TGTGCCAGCAGCCTCTTAGGGAGAGAGGAAGATACGCAGTATTTT,CASSLLGREEDTQYF
-,TRBJ2-7,TRBV12-3/TRBV12-4,-,TGTGCCAGCAGCTCGGACGGAGGGGCTTACGAGCAGTACTTC,CASSSDGGAYEQYF
-,TRBJ2-3,TRBV9,many,TGTGCCAGCAGCCCCGGTGACGAAGATACGCAGTATTTT,CASSPGDEDTQYF
-,TRBJ2-2,TRBV29-1,many,TGCAGCGTTGCCTCTGGGCAAGCCACCGGGGAGCTGTTTTTT,CSVASGQATGELFF
-,TRBJ2-7,TRBV10-2,many,TGCGCCAGCAGTGAGCGGCTTACTCACCGAAACTACGAGCAGTACTTC,CASSERLTHRNYEQYF
TRBD1,TRBJ1-4,TRBV4-2,many,TGTGCCAGCAGCCAAGAGTGGACAGGGGAATTCGAAAAACTGTTTTTT,CASSQEWTGEFEKLFF
-,TRBJ2-3,TRBV20-1,-,TGCAGTGCTCTCCCGCCACCGACAAAACACACAGATACGCAGTATTTT,CSALPPPTKHTDTQYF
-,TRBJ2-1,TRBV5-6,many,TGTGCCAGCAGCTTGGCTCGGTACAAATCGGGCAATGAGCAGTTCTTC,CASSLARYKSGNEQFF
-,TRBJ1-4,TRBV6-1,many,TGTGCCAGCAGTGAAGTTCGGGGCCGGAATGAAAAACTGTTTTTT,CASSEVRGRNEKLFF
-,TRBJ1-1,TRBV21-1,many,TGTGCCAGCAGCAACATCCTACAGGGGGGAATCACTGAAGCTTTCTTT,CASSNILQGGITEAFF
-,TRBJ2-2,TRBV11-2,many,TGTGCCAGCAGCTCCCGGGATCACAACACCGGGGAGCTGTTTTTT,CASSSRDHNTGELFF
TRBD2,TRBJ2-1,TRBV30,-,TGTGCCTGGAATAGCGGGAGGGCCTTTATGACCTACAATGAGCAGTTCTTC,CAWNSGRAFMTYNEQFF
-,TRBJ1-2,TRBV4-3,many,TGCGCCAGCAGCCTAGGGATAGAGGGCGGCTACACCTTC,CASSLGIEGGYTF
TRBD2,TRBJ2-2,TRBV5-1,many,TGCGCCAGCAGCGTACTAGCGGGACCCCTGAACACCGGGGAGCTGTTTTTT,CASSVLAGPLNTGELFF
-,TRBJ2-1,TRBV25-1,many,TGTGCCAGCAGTGAACTAGGGTATGAGCAGTTCTTC,CASSELGYEQFF
-,TRBJ2-7,TRBV12-3/TRBV12-4,many,TGTGCCAGCAGTGGGAGTGGGGGGCGCGAGCAGTACTTC,CASSGSGGREQYF
TRBD1,TRBJ1-2,TRBV7-2,many,TGTGCCAGCAGCCCGAGCCCCGGGACAGGGGGCGCGGGCTACACCTTC,CASSPSPGTGGAGYTF
-,TRBJ2-4,TRBV28,few,TGTGCCAGCAGTTACAAAAACATTCAGTACTTC,CASSYKNIQYF
-,TRBJ2-7,TRBV18,many,TGTGCCAGCTCACCTGACAGTGGTCGCGAGCAGTACTTC,CASSPDSGREQYF
TRBD1,TRBJ2-5,TRBV5-1,many,TGCGCCAGCAGCTTCAGGGGGCAAGAGACCCAGTACTTC,CASSFRGQETQYF
TRBD2,TRBJ2-7,TRBV28,many,TGTGCCAGCAGTCTAACTAGCGGGTACTCCTACGAGCAGTACTTC,CASSLTSGYSYEQYF
TRBD2,TRBJ2-1,TRBV7-9,many,TGTGCCAGCAGCTTGGGGACTAGCGGGGGGCCAGAGCAGTTCTTC,CASSLGTSGGPEQFF
-,TRBJ2-5,TRBV7-2,many,TGTGCCAGCAGCAGGGGGGAGTTCGAGACCCAGTACTTC,CASSRGEFETQYF
-,TRBJ2-3,TRBV7-6,many,TGTGCCAGCAGCTTAGCCGGAGGGAGGGATACGCAGTATTTT,CASSLAGGRDTQYF
-,TRBJ2-1,TRBV15,-,TGTGCCACCAGCAGAGGGCTAGCGGAGCAGTTCTTC,CATSRGLAEQFF
-,TRBJ2-3,TRBV5-1,many,TGCGCCAGCAGCGGAGGGGGGAGCACAGATACGCAGTATTTT,CASSGGGSTDTQYF
TRBD2,TRBJ2-1,TRBV7-3,many,TGTGCCAGCAGCTCCCGGGGGGCGGGAGGATACAATGAGCAGTTCTTC,CASSSRGAGGYNEQFF
TRBD2,TRBJ2-3,TRBV7-2,many,TGTGCCAGCAGCTGGAAAGCGGGAGGATCCACAGATACGCAGTATTTT,CASSWKAGGSTDTQYF
-,TRBJ2-3,TRBV4-3,many,TGCGCCAGCAGCCAACTAGCACTTATACCAGATACGCAGTATTTT,CASSQLALIPDTQYF
-,TRBJ2-1,TRBV3-1,-,TGTGCCAGCAGCCACACAGTGGCCTATGAGCAGTTCTTC,CASSHTVAYEQFF
-,TRBJ2-1,TRBV6-2/TRBV6-3,many,TGTGCCAGCAGTTACAGGCTGGGAGATGCAGAGCAGTTCTTC,CASSYRLGDAEQFF
TRBD2,TRBJ2-1,TRBV7-9,many,TGTGCCACCCGAACTAGACTAGCGGGGACCTATGAGCAGTTCTTC,CATRTRLAGTYEQFF
-,TRBJ2-3,TRBV10-3,many,TGTGCCTACAAATCAGAGAGCACAGATACGCAGTATTTT,CAYKSESTDTQYF
TRBD1,TRBJ2-7,TRBV30,many,TGTGCCTGGGGGAGACAGGGCGGGGAGCAGTACTTC,CAWGRQGGEQYF
-,TRBJ2-1,TRBV5-8,many,TGTGCCAGCAGCTTGAGAGAGCCCGTGGAGCAGTTCTTC,CASSLREPVEQFF
-,TRBJ2-5,TRBV5-1,few,TGCGCCAGCAGCCCCCAGGACGCGGTAGAGACCCAGTACTTC,CASSPQDAVETQYF
-,TRBJ1-1,TRBV20-1,-,TGCAGTGCTAGAGTACAGCCGGACACTGAAGCTTTCTTT,CSARVQPDTEAFF
-,TRBJ2-5,TRBV5-4,many,TGTGCCGGTAGGCGGGGAGAGGAGACCCAGTACTTC,CAGRRGEETQYF
TRBD2,TRBJ2-5,TRBV4-2,many,TGTGCCAGCAGCCAAGATGCTAGCGGGAGATTAGCAGAGACCCAGTACTTC,CASSQDASGRLAETQYF
TRBD1,TRBJ1-2,TRBV20-1,many,TGCAGTGCTTCTGCGGGACAGGGGGACTATGGCTACACCTTC,CSASAGQGDYGYTF
TRBD1,TRBJ2-1,TRBV5-1,many,TGCGCCAGCAGCCGACAGGGGACTTACAATGAGCAGTTCTTC,CASSRQGTYNEQFF
TRBD1,TRBJ2-1,TRBV24-1,many,TGTGCCACCAAGGGACAGGGAGTTCGGGAGCAGTTCTTC,CATKGQGVREQFF
-,TRBJ2-7,TRBV19,many,TGTGCCAGTAGCAAAAGGGACCTCGTCACCTACGAGCAGTACTTC,CASSKRDLVTYEQYF
-,TRBJ2-7,TRBV29-1,many,TGCAGCGTCGGTGAGCAGTCTACCTCGCGTGAGCAGTACTTC,CSVGEQSTSREQYF
-,TRBJ1-2,TRBV24-1,many,TGTGCCACCAGTGATTTAGGGACGTGGACCTTC,CATSDLGTWTF
-,TRBJ2-7,TRBV7-3,many,TGTGCCAGCAGCATAAGGGACGGACCCTCCTACGAGCAGTACTTC,CASSIRDGPSYEQYF